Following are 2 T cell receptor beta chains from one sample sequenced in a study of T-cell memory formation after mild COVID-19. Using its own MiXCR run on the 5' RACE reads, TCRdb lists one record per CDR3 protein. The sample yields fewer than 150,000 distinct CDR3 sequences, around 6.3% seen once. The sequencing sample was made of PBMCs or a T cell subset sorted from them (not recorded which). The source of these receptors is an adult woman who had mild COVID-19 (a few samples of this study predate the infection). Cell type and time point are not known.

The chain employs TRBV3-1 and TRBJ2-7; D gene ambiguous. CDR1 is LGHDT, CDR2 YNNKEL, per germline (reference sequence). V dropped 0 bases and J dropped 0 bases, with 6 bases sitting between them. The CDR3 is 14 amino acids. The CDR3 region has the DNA TGTGCCAGCAGCCAAGATTACAACTCCTACGAGCAGTACTTC. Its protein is CASSQDYNSYEQYF.

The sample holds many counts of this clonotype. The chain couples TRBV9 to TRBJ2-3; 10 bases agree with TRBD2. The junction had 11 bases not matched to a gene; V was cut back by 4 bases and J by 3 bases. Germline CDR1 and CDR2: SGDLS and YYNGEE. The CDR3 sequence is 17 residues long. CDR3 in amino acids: CASSSLAGEGGTDTQYF. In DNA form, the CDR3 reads TGTGCCAGCAGCTCCCTAGCGGGAGAAGGTGGTACAGATACGCAGTATTTT.